The entry below describes one T cell receptor beta chain. The data were produced by immunoSEQ multiplex PCR, yet TCRdb's version contains in-frame clones alone and is incomplete. The sample has some 83,000 clones; 75% to 90% are singletons. Germline-derived CDR1 and CDR2 are SGHRS and YFSETQ. This CDR3 has 15 amino acids. V was pared by 4 bases and J by 1 base, with 6 bases of the junction left unmatched. The data derive from a study of blood T cell repertoires in COVID-19. This TCR came from a man aged 60-69 years with active or convalescent COVID-19. The chain links TRBV5-1 to TRBJ1-2; 8 positions agree with TRBD1. Sequencing was done on a sample of peripheral blood. CDR3 loop: CASSTGTGVNYGYTF. The CDR3 nucleotides are TGCGCCAGCAGCACAGGGACAGGAGTTAACTATGGCTACACCTTC.